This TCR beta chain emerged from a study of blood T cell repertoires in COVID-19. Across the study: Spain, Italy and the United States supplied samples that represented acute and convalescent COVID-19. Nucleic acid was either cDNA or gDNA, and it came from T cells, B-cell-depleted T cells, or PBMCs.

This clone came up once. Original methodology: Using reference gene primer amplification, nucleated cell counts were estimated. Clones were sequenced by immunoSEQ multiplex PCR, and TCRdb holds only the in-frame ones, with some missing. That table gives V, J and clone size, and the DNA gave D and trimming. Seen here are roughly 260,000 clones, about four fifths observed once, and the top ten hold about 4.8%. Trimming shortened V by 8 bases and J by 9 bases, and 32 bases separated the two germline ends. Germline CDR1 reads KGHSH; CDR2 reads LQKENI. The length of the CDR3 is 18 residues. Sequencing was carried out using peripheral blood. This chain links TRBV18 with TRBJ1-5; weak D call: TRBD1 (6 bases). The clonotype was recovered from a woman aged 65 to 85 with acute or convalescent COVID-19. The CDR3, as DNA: TGTGCCAGCCCCGGTAGAAAACACAGGGTCACGGGGGGTTCGCCCCAGCATTTT. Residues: CASPGRKHRVTGGSPQHF.